Listed below are T cell receptor beta chains from one sample, sequenced in a study of post-analysis software for immune sequencing data. TCRdb re-called the PCR reads through MiXCR, storing one row per CDR3 protein. The table includes fewer than 850,000 distinct CDR3 sequences, roughly 50% detected once. Sequencing was carried out using blood. These receptors originate from a girl aged 5-17 years with multiple sclerosis. Each CDR3 is given with its conserved first and last residue. Each record gives: D gene, J gene, V gene, CDR3 length, clone size, CDR3 protein, CDR3 DNA. D genes are given only for firm matches. The size entry is marked missing in some rows and otherwise reads once, few, many or a size class.

>TRBD2|TRBJ2-3|TRBV20-1|17|once
CSARMREGLWETDTQYF
TGCAGTGCTAGAATGCGGGAGGGCCTGTGGGAGACAGATACGCAGTATTTT
>TRBD2|TRBJ2-5|TRBV20-1|15|few
CSAPRVAGEKETQYF
TGCAGTGCTCCCAGGGTAGCGGGAGAAAAAGAGACCCAGTACTTC
>-|TRBJ2-3|TRBV7-9|12|-
CASSWDANTQYF
TGTGCCAGCAGCTGGGACGCTAATACGCAGTATTTT
>-|TRBJ1-1|TRBV6-5|13|-
CASSSHPNTEAFF
TGTGCCAGCAGTAGTCACCCGAACACTGAAGCTTTCTTT
>TRBD2|TRBJ2-1|TRBV4-2|15|-
CASSQRLAEHNEQFF
TGTGCCAGCAGCCAACGGCTAGCGGAGCACAATGAGCAGTTCTTC
>TRBD2|TRBJ2-5|TRBV20-1|13|once
CSLIAGSQETQYF
TGCAGTCTTATAGCGGGCAGTCAAGAGACCCAGTACTTC
>-|TRBJ2-1|TRBV6-9|16|-
CASSLRIGSANNEQFF
TGTGCCAGCAGTCTACGGATCGGGAGCGCAAACAATGAGCAGTTCTTC
>-|TRBJ1-4|TRBV11-3|14|-
CASSAGGATEKLFF
TGTGCCAGCAGCGCGGGGGGGGCGACTGAAAAACTGTTTTTT
>TRBD1|TRBJ2-4|TRBV12-3/TRBV12-4|15|few
CASSQPGTGSREQYF
TGTGCCAGCAGTCAACCCGGGACAGGGTCGAGGGAGCAGTACTTC
>TRBD1|TRBJ1-2|TRBV29-1|15|few
CSVYDPGQVIYGYTF
TGCAGCGTTTACGACCCGGGACAGGTCATTTATGGCTACACCTTC
>-|TRBJ2-3|TRBV5-1|13|few
CASSLTYSDTQYF
TGCGCCAGCAGCTTAACCTACTCCGATACGCAGTATTTT
>TRBD1|TRBJ2-2|TRBV14|17|-
CASSQDSGTGATGELFF
TGTGCCAGCAGCCAAGATTCGGGGACAGGGGCCACCGGGGAGCTGTTTTTT
>TRBD2|TRBJ2-3|TRBV20-1|14|few
CSARRVAGEVTQYF
TGCAGTGCTAGGAGGGTAGCGGGAGAAGTTACGCAGTATTTT
>TRBD2|TRBJ2-5|TRBV20-1|14|-
CSARGTSGRAEQYF
TGCAGTGCTCGAGGGACTAGCGGGAGGGCGGAGCAGTACTTC
>-|TRBJ2-1|TRBV7-2|17|-
CASSLTGQTTFYNEQFF
TGTGCCAGCAGCTTGACAGGACAGACGACCTTTTACAATGAGCAGTTCTTC
>-|TRBJ1-1|TRBV7-9|14|-
CASSPVPSGTEAFF
TGTGCCAGCAGCCCCGTCCCCTCGGGCACTGAAGCTTTCTTT